This T cell receptor beta chain derives from a study of shared clonotypes between healthy human individuals. Study observations and caveats: Sorted-subset samples were not fully sequenced, rarefaction indicated. With few donors, the genetic and exposure-history diversity represented was limited. Several donors held approximately 4.5% of naive CD4 clonotypes in common.

The authors distributed each subset's genomic DNA evenly over several immunoSEQ plates. Assay: immunoSEQ multiplex PCR; the TCRdb copy retains only in-frame clones and omits some. The table records around 600,000 clones, 95% to 98% of them present only once. This CDR3 is built from 14 residues. The ends were cut back, 2 bases at V and 7 bases at J, with 14 bases in the middle. In germline, CDR1 is SEHNR, CDR2 FQNEAQ (reference sequence). To note about this clone: Its matching antigen is unknown.

Naivety among CD8 cells was defined by CD45RO negativity and positive CCR7 selection, thereby excluding terminally differentiated effector memory CD45RA+ cells. Source material: naive CD8+ T cells sorted from blood. The clonotype comes from a man younger than 40 in good health. This rearrangement joins TRBV7-9 to TRBJ1-2; D possibly corresponds to TRBD1 (6 bases). The CDR3 loop is CASSLLQGPGGYTF. In DNA form, the CDR3 reads TGTGCCAGCAGCTTACTACAGGGCCCGGGTGGCTACACCTTC.